These 25 T cell receptor beta chains were all obtained from the same sample, sequenced in a study of T cells after posttransplantation cyclophosphamide. A marrow graft followed busulfan-fludarabine conditioning, with cyclophosphamide on days +3 and +4. Libraries were prepared by immunoSEQ multiplex PCR; TCRdb keeps only in-frame clonotypes and omits some of them. Of about 21,000 clones listed, 87% are singletons. The starting material was PBMCs, obtained after allogeneic stem cell transplant with posttransplant cyclophosphamide. These receptors came from a female patient aged 40 to 55 who received an allogeneic stem cell transplant from a related donor, was CMV-positive, and had no GVHD. Some T cells may be provided by the graft donor.

The chain employs TRBV11-2 and TRBJ1-1, with 7 bases fitting TRBD1. The CDR3 spans 15 residues. The junction had 6 bases not matched to a gene; V was cut back by 1 base and J by 4 bases. Germline CDR1 and CDR2: SGHAT and FQNNGV. The chain's CDR3 is CASSLAGGGGTEAFF. The CDR3 nucleotides read TGTGCCAGCAGCTTAGCAGGGGGAGGTGGCACTGAAGCTTTCTTT.

The V gene is TRBV6-1, the J gene TRBJ1-5; a possible D gene is TRBD1 (5 bases). The CDR3 is made up of 15 amino acids. Per the germline V gene, CDR1 is MNHNS and CDR2 is SASEGT. Trimming took off 3 bases at V and 1 base at J, with 10 bases between the two ends. The CDR3 region is CASSEGGVSNQPQHF. For the CDR3, the DNA is TGTGCCAGCAGTGAGGGGGGAGTGAGCAATCAGCCCCAGCATTTT.

The rearrangement uses TRBV27 and TRBJ2-3; D not certain. V lost 7 bases, J lost 6 bases, and 14 bases lay in between. The CDR3 length is 13 residues. Per the germline V gene, CDR1 is MNHEY and CDR2 is SMNVEV (reference sequence). CDR3 coding DNA: TGTGCCAGCACTTTCGGTACTTCCGATACGCAGTATTTT. Translation gives CASTFGTSDTQYF.

The V gene is TRBV29-1, the J gene TRBJ1-1, with 9 nucleotides matching TRBD1. V trimming: 5 bases; J trimming: 2 bases; junction bases outside the gene matches: 9. The length of the CDR3 is 15 residues. In germline, CDR1 is SQVTM, CDR2 ANQGSEA. The CDR3 sequence is CSVRPGTGFNTEAFF. In DNA, the CDR3 is TGCAGCGTTAGACCCGGGACAGGGTTTAACACTGAAGCTTTCTTT. Supplemented by reference TRBV29-1 and TRBJ1-1, the full variable domain reads SAVISQKPSRDICQRGTSLTIQCQVDSQVTMMFWYRQQPGQSLTLIATANQGSEATYESGFVIDKFPISRPNLTFSTLTVSNMSPEDSSIYLCSVRPGTGFNTEAFFGQGTRLTVV.

This chain connects TRBV19 to TRBJ2-3, with 13 bases lining up with TRBD2. Germline CDR1 reads LNHDA; CDR2 reads SQIVND (reference sequence). V lost 0 bases to trimming and J lost 5 bases; unmatched junction nucleotides: 8. CDR3 length: 18 residues. The CDR3 DNA follows: TGTGCCAGTAGTATAGATCGCCGACTAGCGGGAGGAGGAGATACGCAGTATTTT. This sequence encodes CASSIDRRLAGGGDTQYF.

The V gene is TRBV4-3, the J gene TRBJ1-1; tentatively, D is TRBD1 (5 bases). Trimming removed 0 bases from V and 5 bases from J, with 16 bases in between. The CDR3 has 16 amino acids. Germline V gene sequence: CDR1 LGHNA, CDR2 YSLEER. The CDR3 is CASSQDPGRGGTEAFF. The CDR3 DNA follows: TGCGCCAGCAGCCAAGATCCGGGACGGGGGGGGACTGAAGCTTTCTTT.

CDR3 sequence (DNA): TGTGCTAGTGGCAAAGGGGGCCAGCCCCAGCATTTT. This codes for CASGKGGQPQHF. The chain is built from TRBV12-5 and TRBJ1-5; 7 positions agree with TRBD1. With 6 bases clipped from V and 7 bases from J, the junction kept 3 bases outside the gene matches. CDR1 is LGHNT and CDR2 is FRNRAP in the germline V gene. CDR3 length: 12 amino acids. The full variable domain, with the rest looked up from reference TRBV12-5 and TRBJ1-5, is DARVTQTPRHKVTEMGQEVTMRCQPILGHNTVFWYRQTMMQGLELLAYFRNRAPLDDSGMPKDRFSAEMPDATLATLKIQPSEPRDSAVYFCASGKGGQPQHFGDGTRLSIL.

The genes are TRBV9 and TRBJ2-4; tentatively, D is TRBD2 (5 bases). V lost 0 bases and J 3 bases, leaving 10 bases between the germline ends. Germline V CDR1 and CDR2: SGDLS, YYNGEE. CDR3 length: 15 residues. The CDR3: CASSVGGSDKNIQYF. The CDR3 coding sequence is TGTGCCAGCAGCGTAGGAGGGAGCGACAAAAACATTCAGTACTTC.

CDR3 in amino acids: CASRRLSTGELFF. CDR3 in DNA: TGCGCCAGCAGGCGCTTGAGCACCGGGGAGCTGTTTTTT. The chain recombines TRBV4-3 with TRBJ2-2; unclear D gene. The CDR3 is 13 residues long. The germline V and J ends were trimmed by 6 bases and 4 bases, with 9 bases remaining between them. CDR1 and CDR2 (germline): LGHNA, YSLEER.

The chain links TRBV7-9 to TRBJ2-1; perhaps TRBD2 as D (7 bases). Trimming cost V 0 bases and J 3 bases, with 18 bases left between them. Per the germline V gene, CDR1 is SEHNR and CDR2 is FQNEAQ (reference sequence). This CDR3 comprises 18 residues. The chain's CDR3 is CASSLAVGGREIYNEQFF. The CDR3 nucleotides read TGTGCCAGCAGCTTAGCTGTGGGGGGGCGGGAGATCTACAATGAGCAGTTCTTC.

The V and J genes are TRBV28 and TRBJ1-1, with 8 bases fitting TRBD1. The V gene end was trimmed by 5 bases and the J gene end by 6 bases; junction bases not matched to a gene: 26. Germline-derived CDR1 and CDR2 are MDHEN and SYDVKM. This CDR3 region has 20 residues. Written as DNA, the CDR3 is TGTGCCAGCAGTCCAAATCAGGGACAGGCCAGGGTGCTTGGCGATCCTGAAGCTTTCTTT. Its protein is CASSPNQGQARVLGDPEAFF.

The chain uses TRBV6-5 and TRBJ2-7; TRBD1 might be the D (5 bases). CDR1 and CDR2 (germline): MNHEY, SVGAGI. The V end lost 5 bases, the J end lost 0 bases, and 11 bases lay between the germline ends. The CDR3 runs 14 residues. Here the CDR3 reads CASSENQGSYEQYF. Here the CDR3 DNA reads TGTGCCAGCAGTGAAAACCAGGGCTCCTACGAGCAGTACTTC.

This chain links TRBV27 with TRBJ1-5; D may be TRBD1 (6 bases). Trimming left V 1 base short and J 4 bases short, with 11 bases between. Germline V gene data show CDR1 as MNHEY and CDR2 as SMNVEV (reference sequence). This CDR3 is built from 15 residues. The CDR3 loop reads CASSLWSGENQPQHF. The CDR3 DNA reads as TGTGCCAGCAGTTTATGGTCAGGGGAGAATCAGCCCCAGCATTTT.

This rearrangement joins TRBV29-1 to TRBJ1-1; D remains ambiguous. Trimming took 3 bases from V and 3 from J, leaving 8 bases between them. The CDR3 is made up of 12 amino acids. Per the germline V gene, CDR1 is SQVTM and CDR2 is ANQGSEA. In DNA form, the CDR3 reads TGCAGCGTTGACGCCGGTTACACTGAAGCTTTCTTT. This codes for CSVDAGYTEAFF.

This chain's CDR3 is CASSRGQEVAEAFF. The CDR3 bases are TGTGCCAGCAGTAGGGGACAGGAAGTCGCTGAAGCTTTCTTT. The rearrangement joins TRBV27 to TRBJ1-1, with TRBD1 matching 8 bases. The CDR3 is 14 amino acids. Germline V gene sequence: CDR1 MNHEY, CDR2 SMNVEV (reference sequence). The V gene end was trimmed by 5 bases and the J gene end by 6 bases; junction bases not matched to a gene: 8.

This clone has just one count. This chain links TRBV9 with TRBJ2-5, with TRBD1 matching 9 bases. CDR1 and CDR2 from the germline V gene are SGDLS and YYNGEE. The V and J ends lost 4 bases and 4 bases, in that order; junction bases with no gene match: 11. The CDR3 is 16 amino acids. Here the CDR3 reads CASSPTGQGRAETQYF. The CDR3 bases are TGTGCCAGCAGCCCTACTGGACAGGGGCGGGCAGAGACCCAGTACTTC.

This clone was detected a few times. The chain uses TRBV19 and TRBJ1-5; weak D call: TRBD1 (6 bases). From germline, CDR1 is LNHDA and CDR2 SQIVND (reference sequence). The CDR3 is 13 residues long. The V and J ends lost 4 bases and 6 bases respectively, with 10 bases between them. DNA of the CDR3: TGTGCCAGTAGTACCCAACAGGGTCAGCCCCAGCATTTT. Translating it yields CASSTQQGQPQHF.

The rearrangement uses TRBV27 and TRBJ1-4; a weak D match, TRBD1 (5 bases). The germline V and J ends were trimmed by 7 bases and 0 bases, with 9 bases remaining between them. Germline lookup yields CDR1 MNHEY and CDR2 SMNVEV (reference sequence). The CDR3 loop spans 14 amino acids. CDR3 sequence (DNA): TGTGCCAGCAAAGGGGTTGCAACTAATGAAAAACTGTTTTTT. Translated, it gives CASKGVATNEKLFF.

The chain recombines TRBV6-4 with TRBJ1-2; D is possibly TRBD1 (6 bases). Per the germline V gene, CDR1 is MRHNA and CDR2 is SNTAGT. With 0 bases removed from V and 7 bases from J, the gap between germline ends came to 18 bases. This CDR3 spans 16 amino acids. The CDR3 DNA is TGTGCCAGCAGTGACTCCCAGGCGGGGGCTCTACGTGGCTACACCTTC. Protein product: CASSDSQAGALRGYTF.

This chain uses TRBV28 with TRBJ1-2, with D possibly being TRBD1 (6 bases). V was cut by 7 bases and J by 8 bases, with 14 bases left in between. Per the germline V gene, CDR1 is MDHEN and CDR2 is SYDVKM. The CDR3 is made up of 12 amino acids. The CDR3 DNA reads TGTGCCAGCAACTTACAGGGAGAAGGCTACACCTTC. Its translation: CASNLQGEGYTF.

This clone was observed a handful of times. The chain links TRBV6-1 to TRBJ1-1; a possible D gene is TRBD1 (6 bases). The CDR3 is made up of 13 amino acids. CDR1 and CDR2 (germline): MNHNS, SASEGT. V lost 4 bases to trimming and J lost 7 bases, with 13 bases between them. In nucleotides, the CDR3 is TGTGCCAGCAGTGGGGAGGGGGGCGGTGAAGCTTTCTTT. This gives the protein CASSGEGGGEAFF.

This chain uses TRBV5-6 with TRBJ2-7; 10 nucleotides align to TRBD2. J was trimmed by 8 bases and V by 0 bases; bases with no gene match: 14. The CDR3 totals 17 residues. From germline, CDR1 is SGHDT and CDR2 YYEEEE. The CDR3 sequence: CASSLGHTSGALRQQYF. The CDR3 bases are TGTGCCAGCAGCTTGGGGCACACTAGCGGGGCACTACGCCAGCAGTACTTC.

The chain combines TRBV5-6 with TRBJ2-1; 7 bases fit TRBD2. The CDR3 has 14 amino acids. Germline lookup yields CDR1 SGHDT and CDR2 YYEEEE. The V and J ends lost 2 bases and 5 bases, in that order; junction bases with no gene match: 4. CDR3 in DNA: TGTGCCAGCAGCTTCGGGGCGGGAGACAATGAGCAGTTCTTC. Protein product: CASSFGAGDNEQFF.

The J gene is TRBJ1-5, the V gene TRBV27, with D hard to call. Germline CDR1 is MNHEY and CDR2 is SMNVEV (reference sequence). The CDR3 runs to 14 residues. V was clipped by 2 bases and J by 6 bases, with 11 bases between them. The CDR3 here is CASSLKSSGQPQHF. The CDR3 bases are TGTGCCAGCAGTTTAAAAAGTTCGGGTCAGCCCCAGCATTTT.

The chain recombines TRBV6-4 with TRBJ1-2; D perhaps matches TRBD1 (6 bases). In germline, CDR1 is MRHNA, CDR2 SNTAGT. The CDR3 has 16 amino acids. The germline V and J ends were trimmed by 5 bases and 4 bases, with 20 bases remaining between them. CDR3 in DNA: TGTGCCAGCAGTCGGGGACAACCTGCTGGAGGCTATGGCTACACCTTC. Translation: CASSRGQPAGGYGYTF.